Following are 31 T cell receptor beta chains from one sample sequenced in a study of cytomegalovirus exposure and HLA in healthy donors. PCR used 60 Vbeta primers and 13 Jbeta primers. Repertoires were generated with immunoSEQ multiplex PCR, while TCRdb's copy carries only in-frame clones and drops some. The top ten clones hold 2% to 2.5% of a sample with around 130,000 clones, approximately 81% of them seen once. Source material: PBMCs. The receptors were sampled from a man younger than 35 in good health and CMV-seronegative.

The genes are TRBV5-6 and TRBJ2-3; a weak D match, TRBD1 (7 bases). The CDR3 covers 13 residues. The V end lost 3 bases, the J end lost 5 bases, and 10 bases lay between the germline ends. Germline V gives CDR1 SGHDT, CDR2 YYEEEE. Here the CDR3 reads CASSSGGLDTQYF. The CDR3 nucleotides read TGTGCCAGCAGCTCAGGGGGGTTAGATACGCAGTATTTT.

The chain carries TRBV5-6 and TRBJ2-3; no firm D call. CDR1 and CDR2 (germline): SGHDT, YYEEEE. The CDR3 is 11 amino acids. V shed 4 bases and J shed 6 bases, with 6 bases lying between them. The chain's CDR3 is CASSTRDTQYF. CDR3 DNA sequence: TGTGCCAGCAGCACTCGGGATACGCAGTATTTT.

The chain carries TRBV7-9 and TRBJ2-7; TRBD2 matches at 11 bases. Germline lookup yields CDR1 SEHNR and CDR2 FQNEAQ (reference sequence). The CDR3 has 15 amino acids. V lost 6 bases and J lost 4; bases outside the gene matches: 8. The DNA for the CDR3 is TGTGCCAGCAGTTTTGGGACTAGCGGACTTTACGAGCAGTACGTC. Its translation: CASSFGTSGLYEQYV.

The gene calls are TRBV28 and TRBJ2-3; D may be TRBD2 (6 bases). Germline CDR1 and CDR2: MDHEN and SYDVKM. V was cut by 6 bases and J by 1 base, with 11 bases left in between. This CDR3 is 14 amino acids long. CDR3 sequence reads: CASSGREGTDTQYF. DNA for the CDR3: TGTGCCAGCAGCGGGAGAGAGGGCACAGATACGCAGTATTTT.

In this sample, this clone turned up a few times. V usage is TRBV20-1 and J usage is TRBJ2-1; D possibly corresponds to TRBD1 (6 bases). Germline loops: CDR1 DFQATT, CDR2 SNEGSKA (reference sequence). The V end was cut by 5 bases, the J end by 5 bases, with 7 bases between. The CDR3 spans 11 residues. The DNA for the CDR3 is TGCAGTGCTGGACAGCACAATGAGCAGTTCTTC. It translates to CSAGQHNEQFF.

The rearrangement uses TRBV28 and TRBJ2-7; TRBD2 matches 8 bases. Trimming took 8 bases from V and 0 from J; bases not matched to a gene: 12. Germline values: CDR1 MDHEN, CDR2 SYDVKM. This CDR3 has 16 residues. In DNA form, the CDR3 reads TGTGCCAGCGGGCGATCGGGGGGGCCTGGCTCCTACGAGCAGTACTTC. It specifies CASGRSGGPGSYEQYF.

This clone has a handful of counts. The chain is built from TRBV29-1 and TRBJ1-1; 7 bases align to TRBD1. The CDR3 totals 11 residues. The germline gives CDR1 SQVTM, CDR2 ANQGSEA. V trimming: 5 bases; J trimming: 11 bases; junction bases outside the gene matches: 8. The CDR3 region is CSVSDRAEAFF. The CDR3 nucleotides are TGCAGCGTTAGTGACAGGGCGGAGGCTTTCTTT.

This clone was seen more than once but under ten times. The chain uses TRBV30 and TRBJ1-3, with D unclear. V lost 3 bases and J lost 4, with 4 bases in between. The CDR3 is made up of 11 amino acids. Germline values: CDR1 GTSNPN, CDR2 SVGIG (reference sequence). CDR3 protein: CAWSSGNTIYF. In nucleotides, the CDR3 is TGTGCCTGGAGCTCCGGAAACACCATATATTTT.

CDR3 in amino acids: CASSATAGTGGTGELFF. CDR3 bases: TGTGCCAGCAGCGCGACCGCCGGGACAGGGGGCACCGGGGAGCTGTTTTTT. This rearrangement joins TRBV5-5 to TRBJ2-2; 11 bases match TRBD1. CDR1 SGHKS and CDR2 YYEKEE come from the germline V gene (reference sequence). V trimming: 4 bases; J trimming: 4 bases; junction bases outside the gene matches: 9. This CDR3 has 17 residues.

The chain links TRBV5-1 to TRBJ2-1, with 16 bases matching TRBD2. Germline V gives CDR1 SGHRS, CDR2 YFSETQ. Germline trimming cut 4 bases from V and 14 bases from J; bases unmatched to any gene: 9. This CDR3 region has 15 residues. The CDR3 loop is CASSPGTSGRAREFF. In DNA, the CDR3 is TGCGCCAGCAGCCCCGGGACTAGCGGGAGGGCCAGGGAGTTCTTC.

V is TRBV18 and J is TRBJ1-2; 7 bases align to TRBD1. CDR3 length: 16 amino acids. V dropped 4 bases and J dropped 6; count of bases not matched to a gene: 14. CDR1 KGHSH and CDR2 LQKENI come from the germline V gene. In DNA, the CDR3 is TGTGCCAGCTCACGCCCGCACCAGGGGACAGTGCATGGCTACACCTTC. Protein product: CASSRPHQGTVHGYTF.

In regard to this clone: A junction boundary mismatches the germline segment, possibly from a read error. The DNA of the CDR3 is TGTTCCAGCAGCAACGGGACTAGCGGGAGGACCCGCTCCCAATTCTTC. Translation gives CSSSNGTSGRTRSQFF. The V and J genes are TRBV7-3 and TRBJ2-1, with 15 bases matching TRBD2. Germline CDR1 SGHTA, CDR2 FQGTGA. There are 16 residues in the CDR3.

This clone was observed a single time. This chain joins TRBV19 and TRBJ1-2, with a tentative D call TRBD1 (5 bases). V was shortened by 5 bases and J by 4 bases, with 14 bases between the two germline ends. Per the germline V gene, CDR1 is LNHDA and CDR2 is SQIVND (reference sequence). There are 14 residues in the CDR3. CDR3 nucleotides: TGTGCCAGTAGTTCCATTTCCGACAGCTATGGCTACACCTTC. The encoded protein is CASSSISDSYGYTF.

This rearrangement joins TRBV30 to TRBJ2-3; the D gene is possibly TRBD2 (5 bases). The V end lost 2 bases, the J end lost 5 bases, and 11 bases lay between the germline ends. This CDR3 spans 13 amino acids. CDR1 and CDR2 (germline): GTSNPN, SVGIG (reference sequence). CDR3 protein: CAWSIRGGDTQYF. CDR3 coding DNA: TGTGCCTGGAGTATACGGGGTGGAGATACGCAGTATTTT.

The CDR3 is CAIRSLAERPGRTDTQYF. CDR3 nucleotides: TGTGCCATCCGGTCTCTAGCTGAGAGGCCCGGCCGCACAGATACGCAGTATTTT. This chain uses TRBV10-3 with TRBJ2-3; perhaps TRBD2 as D (5 bases). Germline V gives CDR1 ENHRY, CDR2 SYGVKD. CDR3 size: 18 residues. Deletions cut 8 bases from V and 1 base from J, with 25 bases between.

This rearrangement joins TRBV28 to TRBJ1-4; tentative D call: TRBD1 (5 bases). The CDR3 has 13 residues. The germline V and J ends were trimmed by 7 bases and 8 bases, with 14 bases remaining between them. Germline V CDR1 and CDR2: MDHEN, SYDVKM. The CDR3 coding sequence is TGTGCCAGCACCAGGGTTATAAACGAAAAACTGTTTTTT. Translation: CASTRVINEKLFF.

The V and J genes are TRBV5-4 and TRBJ1-2, with 7 bases fitting TRBD1. V dropped 4 bases and J dropped 8; count of bases not matched to a gene: 11. Germline CDR1 reads SGHNT; CDR2 reads YYREEE (reference sequence). The CDR3 runs to 14 residues. CDR3 nucleotides: TGTGCCAGCAGCGGAGAACAGGGGCGAGGCGGCTACACCTTC. Its translation is CASSGEQGRGGYTF.

The chain recombines TRBV27 with TRBJ2-1; 15 nucleotides line up with TRBD2. The CDR3 is 15 residues long. The V segment lost 6 bases and the J segment 8 bases; nucleotides outside the gene matches: 5. Germline values: CDR1 MNHEY, CDR2 SMNVEV (reference sequence). CDR3 DNA: TGTGCCAGCAGATTGGGACTAGCGGGAGGCGATGAGCAGTTCTTC. This encodes CASRLGLAGGDEQFF.

The rearrangement joins TRBV5-1 to TRBJ2-7; 8 bases agree with TRBD1. Trimming cost V 0 bases and J 6 bases; bases outside gene matches: 5. The CDR3 spans 14 residues. Germline CDR1 reads SGHRS; CDR2 reads YFSETQ. CDR3 sequence: CASSLVPGGLEQYF. The CDR3 DNA reads as TGCGCCAGCAGCTTGGTGCCAGGGGGCCTCGAGCAGTACTTC.

The rearrangement uses TRBV28 and TRBJ1-6, with 7 nucleotides matching TRBD1. With V trimmed by 6 bases and J by 9 bases, 11 bases remained unmatched. The germline CDR1 and CDR2 sequences are MDHEN and SYDVKM. The CDR3 extends over 15 amino acids. CDR3 coding DNA: TGTGCCAGCAGCCCACCGACAGGGTTTGGTTCACCCCTCCACTTT. It is translated as CASSPPTGFGSPLHF.

The rearrangement links TRBV4-2 to TRBJ2-5; the D gene is possibly TRBD1 (5 bases). The CDR3 is 16 amino acids. Between the trimmed V and J ends, which lost 1 base and 5 bases, there was a span of 17 bases. Germline V CDR1 and CDR2: LGHNA, YNFKEQ. As DNA, the CDR3 is TGTGCCAGCAGCCAAGGTCAGGGATCGTGGTCGGAGACCCAGTACTTC. Translating it yields CASSQGQGSWSETQYF.

The J gene is TRBJ2-1, the V gene TRBV7-9; D uncertain. With 1 base removed from V and 5 bases from J, the gap between germline ends came to 6 bases. The CDR3 length is 13 residues. Germline V gene sequence: CDR1 SEHNR, CDR2 FQNEAQ (reference sequence). CDR3 nucleotide sequence: TGTGCCAGCAGCTTAGGTATTAACAATGAGCAGTTCTTC. Protein: CASSLGINNEQFF. The full variable domain, its missing parts supplied by reference TRBV7-9 and TRBJ2-1, is DTGVSQNPRHKITKRGQNVTFRCDPISEHNRLYWYRQTLGQGPEFLTYFQNEAQLEKSRLLSDRFSAERPKGSFSTLEIQRTEQGDSAMYLCASSLGINNEQFFGPGTRLTVL.

The rearrangement uses TRBV7-9 and TRBJ1-2; the D is unclear. V was cut by 3 bases and J by 4 bases, with 9 bases left in between. Germline values: CDR1 SEHNR, CDR2 FQNEAQ (reference sequence). This CDR3 has 13 amino acids. Written as DNA, the CDR3 is TGTGCCAGCAGCTTCGCCAGTGGCTATGGCTACACCTTC. Translation gives CASSFASGYGYTF.

J is TRBJ2-4 and V is TRBV28, with 7 bases fitting TRBD2. This CDR3 contains 17 residues. The ends lost 7 bases at V and 1 base at J; junction bases unmatched: 13. The V gene's germline CDR1 is MDHEN and CDR2 SYDVKM. Here the CDR3 reads CASTLAGNSPAKNIQYF. The DNA of the CDR3 is TGTGCCAGCACCTTAGCGGGTAACTCTCCGGCCAAAAACATTCAGTACTTC.

J is TRBJ2-3 and V is TRBV9; 7 positions match TRBD1. Trimming at V came to 0 bases and at J to 0 bases, leaving 4 bases not matched to a gene. CDR3 length: 16 residues. The V gene's germline CDR1 is SGDLS and CDR2 YYNGEE. The CDR3 is CASSVGLGQSTDTQYF. CDR3 nucleotide sequence: TGTGCCAGCAGCGTAGGCCTGGGACAGAGCACAGATACGCAGTATTTT.

This chain connects TRBV7-3 to TRBJ2-1; 10 bases match TRBD1. Germline assignment: CDR1 SGHTA and CDR2 FQGTGA. The CDR3 extends over 15 amino acids. After removal of 5 bases from V and 5 bases from J, the junction contained 6 bases not matched to a gene. The CDR3 reads CASSPRDRGHNEQFF. The CDR3 coding sequence is TGTGCCAGCAGCCCCCGGGACAGGGGCCACAATGAGCAGTTCTTC.

This clone was observed a handful of times. This chain links TRBV6-6 with TRBJ2-3, with 7 bases aligning to TRBD2. V shed 4 bases, J shed 2 bases, and the junction held 9 bases outside the gene matches. CDR3 length equals 16 residues. Germline CDR1 MNHNY, CDR2 SVGAGI (reference sequence). The CDR3 is CASSSSPGTTTDTQYF. The CDR3 nucleotides are TGTGCCAGCAGTTCTAGCCCCGGGACTACCACAGATACGCAGTATTTT.

The rearrangement joins TRBV6-1 to TRBJ2-7; a possible D gene is TRBD2 (7 bases). Germline CDR1 reads MNHNS; CDR2 reads SASEGT. V shed 8 bases and J shed 2 bases, with 19 bases lying between them. CDR3 size: 15 residues. CDR3 DNA: TGTGCCAGCCGGACGAAAAGGGGGGGCCCCTACGAGCAGTACGTC. This translates into CASRTKRGGPYEQYV.

The chain uses TRBV6-1 and TRBJ2-5, with 10 bases matching TRBD2. The J call is uncertain, as TRBJ2-7 better fits the DNA end. The CDR3 is 18 amino acids. The germline gives CDR1 MNHNS, CDR2 SASEGT. This CDR3 is CASSEDLAGAPRSYEQYF. In DNA, the CDR3 is TGTGCCAGCAGTGAAGATCTAGCGGGAGCCCCTAGGTCCTACGAGCAGTACTTC.

The chain joins TRBV18 to TRBJ1-5; 8 bases match TRBD1. The CDR3 loop spans 18 amino acids. CDR1 and CDR2 from the germline V gene are KGHSH and LQKENI. With 4 bases clipped from V and 2 bases from J, the junction kept 13 bases outside the gene matches. For the CDR3, the DNA is TGTGCCAGCTCACACGAACCGGGACAGGCCACGGGCAATCAGCCCCAGCATTTT. Residues: CASSHEPGQATGNQPQHF.

This clone came up a few times. This sequence may be a read error, since a much larger clone differs from it by one base. V is TRBV5-1 and J is TRBJ1-1; D may be TRBD1 (6 bases). The CDR3 sequence is 14 residues long. Trimming took off 4 bases at V and 1 base at J, with 11 bases between the two ends. Per the germline V gene, CDR1 is SGHRS and CDR2 is YFSETQ. CDR3 in amino acids: CASSPGHRNTEAFF. DNA for the CDR3: TGCGCCAGCAGCCCGGGACACCGGAACACTGAAGCTTTCTTT. The full variable domain, with the rest looked up from reference TRBV5-1 and TRBJ1-1, is KAGVTQTPRYLIKTRGQQVTLSCSPISGHRSVSWYQQTPGQGLQFLFEYFSETQRNKGNFPGRFSGRQFSNSRSEMNVSTLELGDSALYLCASSPGHRNTEAFFGQGTRLTVV.